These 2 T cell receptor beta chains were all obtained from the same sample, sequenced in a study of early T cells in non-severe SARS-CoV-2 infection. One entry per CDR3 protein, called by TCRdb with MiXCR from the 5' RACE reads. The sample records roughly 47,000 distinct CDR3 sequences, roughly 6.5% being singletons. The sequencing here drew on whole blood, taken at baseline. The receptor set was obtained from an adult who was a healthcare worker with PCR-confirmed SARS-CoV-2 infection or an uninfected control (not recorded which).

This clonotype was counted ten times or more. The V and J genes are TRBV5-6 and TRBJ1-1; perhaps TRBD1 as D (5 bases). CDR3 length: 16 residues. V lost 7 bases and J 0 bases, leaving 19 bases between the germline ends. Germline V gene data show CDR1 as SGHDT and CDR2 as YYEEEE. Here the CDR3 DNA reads TGTGCCAGCTGGGGGAGGGCGGGTGTCATGAACACTGAAGCTTTCTTT. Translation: CASWGRAGVMNTEAFF.

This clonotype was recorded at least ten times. The CDR3 DNA follows: TGTGCCAGCAGCCAAAGCCCAGCGGGGGGGCCCGGGACAGATACGCAGTATTTT. Its protein is CASSQSPAGGPGTDTQYF. V usage is TRBV28 and J usage is TRBJ2-3, with 10 bases aligning to TRBD2. Unmatched junction bases numbered 15, after V lost 6 bases and J lost 3 bases. Germline CDR1 MDHEN, CDR2 SYDVKM. The CDR3 runs 18 residues. Together with reference TRBV28 and TRBJ2-3, the CDR3 gives the full variable domain: DVKVTQSSRYLVKRTGEKVFLECVQDMDHENMFWYRQDPGLGLRLIYFSYDVKMKEKGDIPEGYSVSREKKERFSLILESASTNQTSMYLCASSQSPAGGPGTDTQYFGPGTRLTVL.